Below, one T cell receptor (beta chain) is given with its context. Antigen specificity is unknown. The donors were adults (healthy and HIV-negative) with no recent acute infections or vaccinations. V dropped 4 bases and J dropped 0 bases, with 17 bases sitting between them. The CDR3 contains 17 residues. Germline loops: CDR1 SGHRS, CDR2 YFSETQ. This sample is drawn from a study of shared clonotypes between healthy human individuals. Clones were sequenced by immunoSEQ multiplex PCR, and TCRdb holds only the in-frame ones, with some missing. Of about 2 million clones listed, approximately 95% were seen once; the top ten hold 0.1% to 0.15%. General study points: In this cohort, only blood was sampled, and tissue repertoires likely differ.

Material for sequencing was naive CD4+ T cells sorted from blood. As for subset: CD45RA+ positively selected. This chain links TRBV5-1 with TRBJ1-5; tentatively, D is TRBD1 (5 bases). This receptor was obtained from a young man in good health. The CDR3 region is CASSALWDSDSNQPQHF. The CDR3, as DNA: TGCGCCAGCAGCGCATTGTGGGACTCCGATAGCAATCAGCCCCAGCATTTT.